A single T cell receptor (beta chain) is shown here with its context. Antigen unknown. These data belong to a study of identifying expanded T cells in peripheral blood. The protocol was immunoSEQ multiplex PCR, while the TCRdb copy is restricted to in-frame clones and leaves out a portion. The table shows about 100,000 clones, with about 90% occurring only once. The CDR3 contains 17 residues. V trimming: 5 bases; J trimming: 0 bases; junction bases outside the gene matches: 9. CDR1 SEHNR and CDR2 FQNEAQ come from the germline V gene (reference sequence). Notes on the study in general: Approximately two-week clone count variance significantly increased as total template count grew. About 1.2 clones differed between technical replicates, versus around 16 and 19 over time.

During the collection period, no donor immune events like infections were recorded. This chain connects TRBV7-9 to TRBJ1-2; 10 bases line up with TRBD1. The TCR was taken from a person aged 18 to 69 in good health. What was sequenced was blood. Here the CDR3 DNA reads TGTGCCAGCAGCAATAGACAGGGGGCCATCTCTAACTATGGCTACACCTTC. Protein product: CASSNRQGAISNYGYTF.